One and the same sample provided the 27 T cell receptor beta chains below, sequenced in a study of regulatory T cells in long-lasting Graves disease. Time point described: newly diagnosed GD, antithyroid drugs for less than 3 months. Scientists built the TCR library using RNA that was extracted from PBMCs. Construction of the TCR beta libraries employed iRepertoire HTBI primers in conjunction with Arm-PCR of CDR3 regions. MiXCR, run by TCRdb on the multiplex PCR reads, gives a single entry per CDR3 protein. This sample has some 410,000 distinct CDR3 sequences, with about a sixth found just once. These data were also filed under a second study, of T cells in Graves' hyperthyroidism and ophthalmopathy.

The specimen was peripheral blood mononuclear cells (PBMCs), collected at new diagnosis, from a patient treated with antithyroid drugs. These receptors came from a woman in her thirties with Graves disease.

This clonotype was detected ten times or more. The gene calls are TRBV20-1 and TRBJ2-7; TRBD2 aligns across 7 bases. V gave up 0 bases and J gave up 2 bases; unmatched junction bases: 7. Germline CDR1 is DFQATT and CDR2 is SNEGSKA (reference sequence). The CDR3 contains 15 residues. The CDR3 loop reads CSARDTGGRPYEQYF. The CDR3 coding sequence is TGCAGTGCTAGAGATACTGGCGGGAGACCCTACGAGCAGTACTTC.

This clonotype showed up many times. The chain links TRBV5-1 to TRBJ1-1; no firm D call. CDR3 length: 14 residues. Germline V gene lookup returns CDR1 SGHRS and CDR2 YFSETQ. Trimming removed 1 base from V and 1 base from J, with 8 bases in between. The CDR3 DNA sequence: TGCGCCAGCAGCTTGTCCGATCAGAACACTGAAGCTTTCTTT. As protein: CASSLSDQNTEAFF.

This clonotype occurred many times. This chain uses TRBV20-1 with TRBJ2-7; TRBD1 or TRBD2 may be the D gene (5 bases each). V was shortened by 3 bases and J by 5 bases, with 17 bases between the two germline ends. There are 14 residues in the CDR3. Germline loops: CDR1 DFQATT, CDR2 SNEGSKA (reference sequence). CDR3 region: CSASLPGTQDEQYF. The CDR3 nucleotides are TGCAGTGCTAGCTTACCCGGGACGCAGGACGAGCAGTACTTC.

Remarks on this clonotype: A read error may be the cause here, since a much bigger clone is one base away. The final CDR3 position lacks the conserved phenylalanine or tryptophan, pointing to a likely read error. The chain joins TRBV2 to TRBJ2-7, with 8 bases aligning to TRBD1. The CDR3 length is 12 residues. Trimming removed 8 bases from V and 6 bases from J; junction bases left unmatched: 6. Germline V gene sequence: CDR1 SNHLY, CDR2 FYNNEI. CDR3 bases: TGTGCCAGCTACAGGGGGGCCGGCGAGCAGTACCTC. Translating it yields CASYRGAGEQYL.

This clonotype was observed at least ten times. The chain is built from TRBV28 and TRBJ2-7; 8 bases are shared with TRBD1. V lost 4 bases and J lost 4; bases outside the gene matches: 6. Germline V lookup: CDR1 MDHEN, CDR2 SYDVKM. The CDR3 is 14 residues long. The chain's CDR3 is CASSSYRGRYEQYF. CDR3 sequence (DNA): TGTGCCAGCAGTTCCTACAGGGGGAGATACGAGCAGTACTTC.

In this sample, this clonotype turned up many times. The chain couples TRBV28 to TRBJ1-2; D is perhaps TRBD1 (5 bases). Trimming pared 1 base from V and 1 base from J, leaving 22 bases between. CDR1 is MDHEN, CDR2 SYDVKM, per germline. This CDR3 is 19 amino acids long. The CDR3 region is CASSLLVTVGHPRNYGYTF. CDR3 in DNA: TGTGCCAGCAGTTTATTGGTTACGGTTGGACACCCTCGTAACTATGGCTACACCTTC.

With regard to this clonotype: Possible read error: a much larger clone is one base away. The chain combines TRBV20-1 with TRBJ1-2, with 7 bases aligning to TRBD1. The CDR3 runs 14 residues. Germline CDR1 is DFQATT and CDR2 is SNEGSKA (reference sequence). CDR3 region: CSARRTGVDYVYTF. CDR3 sequence (DNA): TGCAGTGCTAGACGAACAGGGGTGGACTATGTCTACACCTTC.

This clonotype has a count of ten or more. The V and J genes are TRBV2 and TRBJ2-7, with 11 bases lining up with TRBD2. Trimming cost V 4 bases and J 6 bases; bases outside gene matches: 11. CDR3 length equals 16 residues. Germline V gene data show CDR1 as SNHLY and CDR2 as FYNNEI. The CDR3 spells CASSGVAGGFRGEQYF. The CDR3 DNA reads TGTGCCAGCAGTGGAGTAGCGGGAGGGTTTAGGGGCGAGCAGTACTTC.

The gene calls are TRBV10-1 and TRBJ2-5, with a possible D match to TRBD2 (5 bases). CDR3 length equals 13 residues. Germline V CDR1 and CDR2: WNHNN, SYGVQD (reference sequence). V was clipped by 5 bases and J by 1 base, with 8 bases between them. The CDR3: CASSFGLQETQYF. The CDR3 DNA reads TGCGCCAGCAGTTTTGGACTCCAAGAGACCCAGTACTTC.

Ten or more counts support this clonotype. The chain employs TRBV28 and TRBJ1-2; D remains unclear. The CDR3 has 12 residues. Per the germline V gene, CDR1 is MDHEN and CDR2 is SYDVKM. V dropped 3 bases and J dropped 4 bases, with 6 bases sitting between them. CDR3 DNA sequence: TGTGCCAGCAGTTTCAATATCTATGGCTACACCTTC. Translation: CASSFNIYGYTF.

This clonotype was counted at least ten times. The chain carries TRBV20-1 and TRBJ2-3, with D perhaps TRBD2 (6 bases). V dropped 5 bases and J dropped 2 bases, with 14 bases sitting between them. CDR3 length: 14 residues. Per germline, CDR1 DFQATT and CDR2 SNEGSKA (reference sequence). The CDR3 nucleotides read TGCAGTGCTGAGAAACTAGCAAACACAGATACGCAGTATTTT. This encodes CSAEKLANTDTQYF.

This clonotype came up many times. This chain connects TRBV2 to TRBJ2-3; D perhaps matches TRBD2 (5 bases). CDR1 is SNHLY, CDR2 FYNNEI, per germline. There are 14 residues in the CDR3. V lost 8 bases, J lost 4 bases, and 16 bases lay in between. The CDR3 DNA follows: TGTGCCAGCGGAGGTAAACTAGTACCAGATACGCAGTATTTT. Its translation: CASGGKLVPDTQYF.

V usage is TRBV28 and J usage is TRBJ1-2; maybe TRBD1 (5 bases). Germline V gene data show CDR1 as MDHEN and CDR2 as SYDVKM. Deletions cut 6 bases from V and 2 bases from J, with 13 bases between. CDR3 length: 14 amino acids. In DNA form, the CDR3 reads TGTGCCAGCAGGGATTACAAGGGGAACTATGGCTACACCTTC. The encoded protein is CASRDYKGNYGYTF.

The chain has TRBV6-2 or TRBV6-3 and TRBJ2-1; the D is unclear. CDR3 size: 17 residues. Trimming removed 4 bases at V and 0 bases at J, with 16 bases between. Germline values: CDR1 MNHEY, CDR2 SVGEGT. The CDR3 sequence: CASSWAQLTLSYNEQFF. In DNA, the CDR3 is TGTGCCAGCAGTTGGGCCCAGCTCACGCTCTCCTACAATGAGCAGTTCTTC.

This rearrangement joins TRBV5-5 to TRBJ2-2; unclear D gene. From germline, CDR1 is SGHKS and CDR2 YYEKEE (reference sequence). The CDR3 contains 13 residues. V gave up 6 bases and J gave up 6 bases, with 12 bases separating them. This chain's CDR3 is CASIPTGSGELFF. DNA of the CDR3: TGTGCCAGCATCCCGACGGGTTCCGGGGAGCTGTTTTTT.

This clonotype was detected a few times. The chain uses TRBV29-1 and TRBJ2-7; maybe TRBD1 (5 bases). The CDR3 contains 11 residues. Trimming took 2 bases from V and 5 from J, leaving 7 bases between them. Germline CDR1 and CDR2: SQVTM and ANQGSEA. The CDR3 region is CSVEKGNEQYF. The DNA of the CDR3 is TGCAGCGTTGAAAAGGGGAACGAGCAGTACTTC.

This clonotype showed up just a few times. V gene TRBV6-1 combines with J gene TRBJ1-1; D remains unclear. The CDR3 contains 14 residues. Germline lookup yields CDR1 MNHNS and CDR2 SASEGT. The V and J ends lost 0 bases and 11 bases respectively, with 16 bases between them. The CDR3 is CASSEAKANMGAFF. CDR3 bases: TGTGCCAGCAGTGAAGCCAAAGCTAACATGGGGGCTTTCTTT.

There are many counts of this clonotype. The gene calls are TRBV7-8 and TRBJ2-2; unclear D gene. Germline V CDR1 and CDR2: SGHVS, FQNEAQ. Deletions cut 2 bases from V and 3 bases from J, with 10 bases between. This CDR3 comprises 15 residues. The CDR3 spells CASSLFIGDTGELFF. DNA for the CDR3: TGTGCCAGCAGCTTATTTATCGGAGACACCGGGGAGCTGTTTTTT.

This rearrangement joins TRBV9 to TRBJ1-4, with D possibly being TRBD1 (5 bases). With 4 bases removed from V and 3 bases from J, the gap between germline ends came to 13 bases. The germline gives CDR1 SGDLS, CDR2 YYNGEE. This CDR3 region has 15 residues. CDR3 region: CASSYRVGPNEKLFF. CDR3 nucleotide sequence: TGTGCCAGCAGCTACCGGGTGGGACCTAATGAAAAACTGTTTTTT.

Note on this clonotype: Just one base apart from a much larger clone, this may be a read error. CDR3 DNA sequence: TGTGCCAGCGGCTTAGGGGGGAGACCCTCCTACGAGCAGTACTTC. It specifies CASGLGGRPSYEQYF. The rearrangement links TRBV7-9 to TRBJ2-7; D may be TRBD1 or TRBD2 (6 bases each). The CDR3 length is 15 residues. Germline CDR1 is SEHNR and CDR2 is FQNEAQ (reference sequence).

This clonotype was observed a few times. CDR3: CASSSAGGVYEQYF. The CDR3 DNA is TGTGCCAGCAGTTCTGCGGGAGGGGTTTACGAGCAGTACTTC. This chain uses TRBV28 with TRBJ2-7; the match to TRBD2 covers 9 bases. This CDR3 is 14 amino acids long. Germline values: CDR1 MDHEN, CDR2 SYDVKM. The J segment lost 4 bases and the V segment lost 4 bases, leaving 5 bases of the junction unmatched.

Ten or more counts support this clonotype. This chain uses TRBV12-3 or TRBV12-4 with TRBJ2-2; the D is unclear. Trimming shortened V by 5 bases and J by 2 bases, and 12 bases separated the two germline ends. The CDR3 is made up of 15 amino acids. This CDR3 is CASSQRLSNTGELFF. In DNA form, the CDR3 reads TGTGCCAGCAGTCAACGCCTCTCCAACACCGGGGAGCTGTTTTTT.

The J gene is TRBJ1-4, the V gene TRBV14, with 10 bases identical to TRBD1. This CDR3 comprises 16 residues. The V gene end was trimmed by 2 bases and the J gene end by 6 bases; junction bases not matched to a gene: 6. Germline values: CDR1 SGHDN, CDR2 FVKESK. The chain's CDR3 is CASSQLRTGGYEKLFF. In DNA form, the CDR3 reads TGTGCCAGCAGCCAACTACGGACAGGGGGATATGAAAAACTGTTTTTT.

This chain connects TRBV27 to TRBJ1-5; D may be TRBD1 (5 bases). In germline, CDR1 is MNHEY, CDR2 SMNVEV (reference sequence). The ends were cut back, 3 bases at V and 6 bases at J, with 6 bases in the middle. The length of the CDR3 is 12 residues. The CDR3 sequence is CASSFRAQPQHF. CDR3 in DNA: TGTGCCAGCAGTTTCAGGGCTCAGCCCCAGCATTTT.

This chain links TRBV29-1 with TRBJ1-2; 8 nucleotides agree with TRBD1. Germline values: CDR1 SQVTM, CDR2 ANQGSEA. The CDR3 sequence is 14 residues long. Trimming at V came to 6 bases and at J to 3 bases, leaving 9 bases not matched to a gene. The CDR3 DNA follows: TGCAGCGTCGCAAGACAGGGGAAGGACTATGGCTACACCTTC. It is translated as CSVARQGKDYGYTF. Looking up the rest from reference TRBV29-1 and TRBJ1-2 gives the full variable domain: SAVISQKPSRDICQRGTSLTIQCQVDSQVTMMFWYRQQPGQSLTLIATANQGSEATYESGFVIDKFPISRPNLTFSTLTVSNMSPEDSSIYLCSVARQGKDYGYTFGSGTRLTVV.

This clonotype was seen ten or more times. The J gene is TRBJ2-4, the V gene TRBV7-2; no clear D gene. Looked up from germline, CDR1 is SGHTA and CDR2 is FQGNSA. The CDR3 spans 16 residues. Trimming left V 5 bases short and J 1 base short, with 15 bases between. Here the CDR3 DNA reads TGTGCCAGCAGCCAGACCCCCACGGTGGCCAAAAACATTCAGTACTTC. Protein: CASSQTPTVAKNIQYF.

Ten or more counts support this clonotype. CDR3 DNA sequence: TGTGCCAGCAGTCCCCAGGGGAGGACTTTCTTT. Protein: CASSPQGRTFF. The V call is TRBV28, the J call TRBJ1-1, with a weak D call TRBD1 (6 bases). From germline, CDR1 is MDHEN and CDR2 SYDVKM. V was trimmed by 5 bases and J by 12 bases, leaving 13 bases between them. The CDR3 is 11 amino acids.